This T cell receptor (beta chain) was identified during a study of blood T cell repertoires in COVID-19. Study details: From the United States, Italy and Spain came samples of acute and convalescent COVID-19. The cDNA or gDNA used as material had been derived from T cells, B-cell-depleted T cells, or PBMCs.

V shed 2 bases, J shed 7 bases, and the junction held 5 bases outside the gene matches. CDR3 length: 15 amino acids. CDR1 LGHNA and CDR2 YSLEER come from the germline V gene. In the original workflow: Researchers report that nucleated cell counts were estimated from reference gene primer amplification. Profiling relied on immunoSEQ multiplex PCR, and the TCRdb table lists in-frame clones only, not all of them. That table supplies the V and J calls and clone size; D and trimming were determined from the DNA. The sample carries some 150,000 clones, 80% to 90% recorded once. The TCR sequence derives from an older woman who had recovered from COVID-19. The chain has TRBV4-3 and TRBJ1-4, with TRBD1 matching over 9 bases. Input material: peripheral blood. The CDR3 is CASSQRQGGAEKLFF. In DNA form, the CDR3 reads TGCGCCAGCAGCCAACGACAGGGGGGGGCTGAAAAACTGTTTTTT.